Below, 16 T cell receptor beta chains from the same sample are listed, as sequenced in a study of T cell responses to AZD1222 COVID-19 vaccine. The assay was immunoSEQ multiplex PCR, and TCRdb's table has in-frame clones only and misses some. The sample lists about 140,000 clones, 92% occurring once. The sample in question was peripheral blood, obtained on day 0 of AZD1222 vaccination. These receptor sequences come from an adult in good health.

The chain is built from TRBV7-2 and TRBJ2-1; D is unclear. The ends were cut back, 0 bases at V and 7 bases at J, with 4 bases in the middle. There are 12 residues in the CDR3. Per germline, CDR1 SGHTA and CDR2 FQGNSA. The DNA for the CDR3 is TGTGCCAGCAGCTTAGCCTGGAATGAGCAGTTCTTC. Protein: CASSLAWNEQFF.

The chain is built from TRBV5-6 and TRBJ2-1; 9 bases agree with TRBD2. The CDR3 has 17 residues. Germline V gives CDR1 SGHDT, CDR2 YYEEEE. The V gene end was trimmed by 1 base and the J gene end by 7 bases; junction bases not matched to a gene: 12. CDR3 DNA sequence: TGTGCCAGCAGCTTGAAGTCCTTGAGCGGGAGGAGGAATGAGCAGTTCTTC. Translating it yields CASSLKSLSGRRNEQFF.

V is TRBV28 and J is TRBJ2-4; D may be TRBD1 (6 bases). V lost 4 bases and J 4 bases, leaving 20 bases between the germline ends. This CDR3 is built from 17 residues. Germline V gene lookup returns CDR1 MDHEN and CDR2 SYDVKM. This chain's CDR3 is CASSSLETGPLKNIQYF. The CDR3 nucleotides are TGTGCCAGCAGTTCCTTGGAGACAGGTCCCTTGAAAAACATTCAGTACTTC.

The chain links TRBV11-2 to TRBJ2-7; the D is unclear. The CDR3 sequence is 15 residues long. Germline CDR1 reads SGHAT; CDR2 reads FQNNGV. V was clipped by 6 bases and J by 3 bases, with 18 bases between them. This CDR3 is CASSSMDRADYEQYF. In DNA, the CDR3 is TGTGCCAGCAGTTCCATGGACCGGGCCGACTACGAGCAGTACTTC.

The rearrangement joins TRBV6-1 to TRBJ1-3, with 10 bases aligning to TRBD1. The CDR3 loop spans 17 amino acids. J was trimmed by 4 bases and V by 4 bases; bases with no gene match: 10. Germline assignment: CDR1 MNHNS and CDR2 SASEGT. This chain's CDR3 is CASSVKTGGAGGNTIYF. The CDR3 DNA follows: TGTGCCAGCAGTGTAAAGACAGGGGGCGCGGGAGGAAACACCATATATTTT.

This clone was detected a few times. The V gene is TRBV10-3, the J gene TRBJ1-1; 10 bases line up with TRBD1. The CDR3 is 15 amino acids. The V gene end was trimmed by 8 bases and the J gene end by 3 bases; junction bases not matched to a gene: 9. Per the germline V gene, CDR1 is ENHRY and CDR2 is SYGVKD. The CDR3 protein is CAIAGWTGGHTEAFF. Written as DNA, the CDR3 is TGTGCCATCGCGGGTTGGACAGGGGGGCACACTGAAGCTTTCTTT.

The rearrangement joins TRBV6-4 to TRBJ1-5; D remains ambiguous. The V gene lost 4 bases and the J gene lost 6 bases, with 13 bases spanning the gap. The CDR3 covers 14 residues. Germline V gene sequence: CDR1 MRHNA, CDR2 SNTAGT. CDR3 loop: CASSANSFSQPQHF. CDR3 nucleotides: TGTGCCAGCAGTGCCAATAGCTTCTCTCAGCCCCAGCATTTT.

The V call is TRBV3-1 (or the pseudogene TRBV3-2), the J call TRBJ2-2, with D unclear. From germline, CDR1 is LGHDT and CDR2 YNNKEL (reference sequence). This CDR3 region has 15 residues. The V and J ends lost 7 bases and 3 bases respectively, with 15 bases between them. CDR3 amino acids: CASTWTRLYTGELFF. The CDR3 DNA sequence: TGTGCCAGCACCTGGACCAGGCTGTACACCGGGGAGCTGTTTTTT.

The rearrangement links TRBV5-6 to TRBJ2-1; TRBD1 matches 8 bases. Per the germline V gene, CDR1 is SGHDT and CDR2 is YYEEEE. This CDR3 contains 14 residues. V dropped 3 bases and J dropped 8; count of bases not matched to a gene: 7. This chain's CDR3 is CASSSMDRADEQFF. The CDR3 nucleotides are TGTGCCAGCAGCTCGATGGACAGGGCCGATGAGCAGTTCTTC.

Details on this clone: The germline gene is not matched at one end of the junction; a read error may be the cause. The rearrangement joins TRBV29-1 to TRBJ2-1; 11 bases align to TRBD1. This CDR3 is built from 14 residues. Germline V CDR1 and CDR2: SQVTM, ANQGSEA. CDR3 nucleotide sequence: TGCAGCGTAGAAGGACAGGGGGCCCTCAATGAGCAGTTCTTC. Translation: CSVEGQGALNEQFF.

The chain couples TRBV15 to TRBJ2-5; D is possibly TRBD1 or TRBD2 (5 bases each). The CDR3 is made up of 13 amino acids. Between the trimmed V and J ends, which lost 10 bases and 1 base, there was a span of 13 bases. Germline CDR1 LNHNV, CDR2 YYDKDF (reference sequence). The CDR3 nucleotides are TGTGCCAGTTCGTTCGGGACCCAAGAGACCCAGTACTTC. Its translation is CASSFGTQETQYF.

This chain connects TRBV3-1 (or the pseudogene TRBV3-2) to TRBJ1-1; D is unresolved. The germline V gene encodes CDR1 LGHDT and CDR2 YNNKEL (reference sequence). The V gene lost 4 bases and the J gene lost 7 bases, with 7 bases spanning the gap. The CDR3 spans 11 residues. The CDR3 protein is CASSREREAFF. The CDR3 coding sequence is TGTGCCAGCAGCCGAGAGCGTGAAGCTTTCTTT.

This rearrangement joins TRBV19 to TRBJ1-4; TRBD1 aligns across 8 bases. CDR1 LNHDA and CDR2 SQIVND come from the germline V gene (reference sequence). The CDR3 is 14 residues long. J was trimmed by 5 bases and V by 8 bases; bases with no gene match: 7. This CDR3 reads CASHPDRANEKLFF. Written as DNA, the CDR3 is TGTGCCAGTCATCCGGACAGGGCGAATGAAAAACTGTTTTTT.

This rearrangement joins TRBV19 to TRBJ2-7, with TRBD1 as a possible D gene (5 bases). This CDR3 has 14 amino acids. The germline V gene encodes CDR1 LNHDA and CDR2 SQIVND (reference sequence). V lost 6 bases and J lost 5, with 17 bases in between. CDR3 in amino acids: CASSVLPGWNEQYF. In DNA, the CDR3 is TGTGCCAGTAGCGTGCTGCCAGGGTGGAACGAGCAGTACTTC.

The rearrangement uses TRBV27 and TRBJ1-2; 9 bases align to TRBD1. The CDR3 is 16 amino acids. V gave up 6 bases and J gave up 7 bases; unmatched junction bases: 15. Germline CDR1 reads MNHEY; CDR2 reads SMNVEV (reference sequence). The CDR3 region is CASRPRDRVYTAGYTF. The CDR3 DNA reads as TGTGCCAGCAGACCCCGGGACAGGGTTTATACTGCTGGCTACACCTTC.

Points on this clone: This same CDR3 is encoded by further DNA sequences in the sample. The chain uses TRBV27 and TRBJ1-1, with D unresolved. Trimming stripped 0 bases from V and 3 bases from J, with 5 bases between. CDR1 is MNHEY and CDR2 is SMNVEV in the germline V gene (reference sequence). This CDR3 has 13 amino acids. Here the CDR3 DNA reads TGTGCCAGCAGTTTATCCCGAGACACTGAAGCTTTCTTT. This encodes CASSLSRDTEAFF.